Below are 27 T cell receptor beta chains sequenced from a single sample in a study of spatial heterogeneity in lung cancer. Time point given: sample taken at primary tumor resection. One entry per CDR3 protein, called by TCRdb with MiXCR from the 5' RACE reads. The data contain approximately 40,000 distinct CDR3 sequences, approximately 6.3% of them singletons. The sequences come from PBMCs, collected at surgery. The source is a female donor with early-stage non-small cell lung cancer.

The chain has TRBV20-1 and TRBJ2-7, with 7 bases matching TRBD1. The ends lost 0 bases at V and 5 bases at J; junction bases unmatched: 7. The germline V gene encodes CDR1 DFQATT and CDR2 SNEGSKA (reference sequence). The CDR3 covers 14 residues. In nucleotides, the CDR3 is TGCAGTGCTAGAGACAGGACAGGACTCGACGAGCAGTACTTC. Protein sequence: CSARDRTGLDEQYF.

This chain links TRBV11-2 with TRBJ2-7; tentative D call: TRBD1 (5 bases). V was clipped by 5 bases and J by 4 bases, with 18 bases between them. CDR3 length: 15 residues. Per the germline V gene, CDR1 is SGHAT and CDR2 is FQNNGV. The CDR3 DNA reads TGTGCCAGCAGCCCAAGTAGGGCAGGGAAATACGAGCAGTACTTC. Translation: CASSPSRAGKYEQYF.

This clonotype was observed a few times. This chain uses TRBV7-9 with TRBJ2-3; D is uncertain. Trimming took off 5 bases at V and 2 bases at J, with 8 bases between the two ends. CDR3 size: 13 residues. CDR1 is SEHNR and CDR2 is FQNEAQ in the germline V gene (reference sequence). CDR3 DNA: TGTGCCAGCAGCCGACATGACACAGATACGCAGTATTTT. Protein product: CASSRHDTDTQYF.

This chain joins TRBV12-3 or TRBV12-4 and TRBJ2-4; D assignment may be TRBD1 or TRBD2 (6 bases each). The CDR3 consists of 12 residues. The V gene lost 5 bases and the J gene lost 9 bases, with 11 bases spanning the gap. CDR3 sequence (DNA): TGTGCCAGCAGTGGACCGGGGGCCATTCAGTACTTC. Amino acid sequence: CASSGPGAIQYF.

The chain carries TRBV11-2 and TRBJ2-5, with a tentative D call TRBD2 (6 bases). This CDR3 has 16 residues. V was trimmed by 6 bases and J by 0 bases, leaving 17 bases between them. Looked up from germline, CDR1 is SGHAT and CDR2 is FQNNGV. CDR3 sequence (DNA): TGTGCCAGCAGAACGATCCTTCGCGGGAACCAAGAGACCCAGTACTTC. Protein sequence: CASRTILRGNQETQYF.

This clonotype was observed a single time. It is likely a read error, because the conserved phenylalanine at the end of the CDR3 is missing. This sequence joins TRBV29-1 and TRBJ2-1, with D possibly called TRBD1 or TRBD2 (5 bases each). Trimming removed 6 bases from V and 7 bases from J, with 22 bases in between. There are 15 residues in the CDR3. The germline CDR1 and CDR2 sequences are SQVTM and ANQGSEA. The DNA for the CDR3 is TGCAGCGTCAGCCCACGAGGGGTGGATGGGAATGAGCAGTTCTCC. This codes for CSVSPRGVDGNEQFS.

V usage is TRBV19 and J usage is TRBJ1-5, with D unclear. Trimming took 3 bases from V and 1 from J, leaving 13 bases between them. The germline V gene encodes CDR1 LNHDA and CDR2 SQIVND (reference sequence). The CDR3 covers 16 residues. This CDR3 reads CASSMPLLISNQPQHF. CDR3 nucleotide sequence: TGTGCCAGTAGTATGCCCCTCCTCATAAGCAATCAGCCCCAGCATTTT.

This clonotype was observed many times. The CDR3 protein is CASSQPGLAGGGADTQYF. The CDR3 DNA is TGTGCCAGCAGCCAACCGGGACTAGCGGGGGGAGGGGCAGATACGCAGTATTTT. This chain joins TRBV4-2 and TRBJ2-3; 15 bases are shared with TRBD2. After removal of 2 bases from V and 4 bases from J, the junction contained 7 bases not matched to a gene. The CDR3 length is 18 residues. In germline, CDR1 is LGHNA, CDR2 YNFKEQ.

This clonotype came up many times. The V and J genes are TRBV12-3 or TRBV12-4 and TRBJ2-2, with D perhaps matching TRBD1 (6 bases). Deletions cut 6 bases from V and 6 bases from J, with 17 bases between. The CDR3 runs to 15 residues. The CDR3 region has the DNA TGTGCCAGCAGCCCATCGACAGGCCTCTCCGGGGAGCTGTTTTTT. It codes for CASSPSTGLSGELFF.

The table lists this clonotype with a few counts. The rearrangement links TRBV3-1 to TRBJ2-3; D gene uncertain. Trimming took off 1 base at V and 12 bases at J, with 14 bases between the two ends. The CDR3 is made up of 13 amino acids. Per the germline V gene, CDR1 is LGHDT and CDR2 is YNNKEL (reference sequence). In DNA, the CDR3 is TGTGCCAGCAGCCAAGGTGGGCAGCGAGCCCAGTATTTT. Translation gives CASSQGGQRAQYF.

This clonotype was seen many times. The chain carries TRBV5-1 and TRBJ1-2; D is unresolved. Trimming pared 4 bases from V and 4 bases from J, leaving 14 bases between. Per the germline V gene, CDR1 is SGHRS and CDR2 is YFSETQ. CDR3 size: 14 residues. CDR3 in amino acids: CASSLQQRTYGYTF. CDR3 sequence (DNA): TGCGCCAGCAGCCTCCAACAGCGGACCTATGGCTACACCTTC.

For this clonotype: One junction end does not reproduce the germline sequence, and a read error may be involved. The chain joins TRBV3-1 to TRBJ1-1; possibly TRBD1 for D (6 bases). Germline V gene sequence: CDR1 LGHDT, CDR2 YNNKEL (reference sequence). This CDR3 has 13 residues. CDR3 amino acids: CASSLEGGTAAFF. The CDR3, as DNA: TGTGCCAGCAGCCTCGAGGGGGGGACTGCAGCTTTCTTT.

This clonotype was picked up many times. The chain's CDR3 is CASSSDHPGGETQYF. CDR3 coding DNA: TGTGCCAGCAGCTCCGACCACCCCGGGGGAGAGACCCAGTACTTC. The rearrangement uses TRBV7-9 and TRBJ2-5; D possibly corresponds to TRBD2 (6 bases). V dropped 4 bases and J dropped 4 bases, with 16 bases sitting between them. From germline, CDR1 is SEHNR and CDR2 FQNEAQ (reference sequence). The CDR3 contains 15 residues.

This clonotype was detected many times. The chain carries TRBV7-9 and TRBJ2-2; no firm D call. CDR1 is SEHNR, CDR2 FQNEAQ, per germline (reference sequence). This CDR3 has 13 residues. V lost 5 bases to trimming and J lost 5 bases, with 9 bases between them. The CDR3 sequence is CASSARGTGELFF. The CDR3 DNA reads as TGTGCCAGCAGCGCGAGAGGTACCGGGGAGCTGTTTTTT.

The table lists this clonotype with many counts. The chain recombines TRBV7-6 with TRBJ1-1; 10 nucleotides match TRBD1. The trim removed 6 bases at V and 1 base at J, leaving 11 bases unmatched. The CDR3 is 17 residues long. In germline, CDR1 is SGHVS, CDR2 FNYEAQ. This chain's CDR3 is CASSLRVGTGENTEAFF. In nucleotides, the CDR3 is TGTGCCAGCAGTCTTAGGGTGGGGACAGGGGAGAACACTGAAGCTTTCTTT.

The V gene is TRBV11-2, the J gene TRBJ2-7, with D uncertain. This CDR3 contains 15 residues. From germline, CDR1 is SGHAT and CDR2 FQNNGV. V was pared by 2 bases and J by 5 bases, with 16 bases between. The chain's CDR3 is CASSLIKSGADEQYF. The CDR3 DNA is TGTGCCAGCAGCTTAATCAAATCAGGCGCTGACGAGCAGTACTTC.

Ten or more counts support this clonotype. The chain has TRBV7-2 and TRBJ1-2; a possible D gene is TRBD1 (5 bases). Germline CDR1 reads SGHTA; CDR2 reads FQGNSA. The CDR3 extends over 14 amino acids. V gave up 8 bases and J gave up 5 bases, with 18 bases separating them. The CDR3 protein is CASGGVAWRYGYTF. CDR3 sequence (DNA): TGTGCCAGCGGAGGGGTAGCTTGGCGGTATGGCTACACCTTC.

This rearrangement joins TRBV2 to TRBJ1-2; tentative D call: TRBD1 (6 bases). Looked up from germline, CDR1 is SNHLY and CDR2 is FYNNEI. The CDR3 runs to 14 residues. V was clipped by 5 bases and J by 4 bases, with 14 bases between them. DNA for the CDR3: TGTGCCAGCAGTCCCACAGGGTTGAGCTATGGCTACACCTTC. Encoded protein: CASSPTGLSYGYTF.

The V gene is TRBV7-2, the J gene TRBJ1-1, with TRBD1 identical over 8 bases. Germline V gene sequence: CDR1 SGHTA, CDR2 FQGNSA. After removal of 1 base from V and 4 bases from J, the junction contained 5 bases not matched to a gene. The CDR3 is 15 amino acids. CDR3 sequence: CASSLVAGGGTEAFF. The CDR3 coding sequence is TGTGCCAGCAGCTTAGTGGCAGGGGGCGGCACTGAAGCTTTCTTT.

Many counts were recorded for this clonotype. This sequence joins TRBV5-1 and TRBJ1-5, with TRBD1 matching 10 bases. Germline CDR1 is SGHRS and CDR2 is YFSETQ. This CDR3 spans 14 amino acids. V lost 4 bases, J lost 7 bases, and 5 bases stayed unmatched. The CDR3, as DNA: TGCGCCAGCAGCCCAGGGACAGGGGAACAGCCCCAGCATTTT. It codes for CASSPGTGEQPQHF.

The chain links TRBV7-9 to TRBJ2-7; D unclear. The V end lost 5 bases, the J end lost 2 bases, and 13 bases lay between the germline ends. Germline CDR1 SEHNR, CDR2 FQNEAQ (reference sequence). The CDR3 is 14 amino acids. The CDR3 sequence is CASSPMYRTYEQYF. The CDR3 coding sequence is TGTGCCAGCAGCCCCATGTACAGAACCTACGAGCAGTACTTC.

This clonotype was seen repeatedly, ten times or more. The chain employs TRBV28 and TRBJ2-2, with 9 bases aligning to TRBD1. The CDR3 has 18 amino acids. CDR1 is MDHEN and CDR2 is SYDVKM in the germline V gene. With 2 bases clipped from V and 4 bases from J, the junction kept 11 bases outside the gene matches. In DNA form, the CDR3 reads TGTGCCAGCAGTTTAAGCCCCCCTGGACAGGGGCCCACCGGGGAGCTGTTTTTT. Translation: CASSLSPPGQGPTGELFF.

This clonotype was counted between two and nine times. This chain connects TRBV20-1 to TRBJ1-6, with 9 bases matching TRBD1. The CDR3 loop spans 15 amino acids. V trimming: 3 bases; J trimming: 4 bases; junction bases outside the gene matches: 4. Germline V gene lookup returns CDR1 DFQATT and CDR2 SNEGSKA (reference sequence). CDR3 coding DNA: TGCAGTGCTAGGGGACAGGGATCTTATAATTCACCCCTCCACTTT. It translates to CSARGQGSYNSPLHF.

The chain links TRBV5-1 to TRBJ2-1; 10 nucleotides match TRBD2. Unmatched junction bases numbered 3, after V lost 0 bases and J lost 9 bases. CDR1 is SGHRS and CDR2 is YFSETQ in the germline V gene. CDR3 size: 14 residues. The chain's CDR3 is CASSLASGGIEQFF. For the CDR3, the DNA is TGCGCCAGCAGCTTGGCTAGCGGGGGCATTGAGCAGTTCTTC.

Many counts were recorded for this clonotype. This chain joins TRBV20-1 and TRBJ1-1, with 11 positions matching TRBD1. The CDR3 has 16 amino acids. Per germline, CDR1 DFQATT and CDR2 SNEGSKA (reference sequence). J gave up 5 bases and V 4 bases, and 12 bases lay outside the gene matches. The CDR3 spells CSAMDRGRRDFTEAFF. The CDR3 nucleotides read TGCAGTGCTATGGACAGGGGGCGAAGGGATTTTACTGAAGCTTTCTTT.

This clonotype has at least ten counts. The chain employs TRBV9 and TRBJ2-1; D unclear. Germline V gene lookup returns CDR1 SGDLS and CDR2 YYNGEE. There are 15 residues in the CDR3. Trimming cost V 4 bases and J 0 bases, with 11 bases left between them. The CDR3 spells CASSPRVSSYNEQFF. The CDR3 nucleotides are TGTGCCAGCAGCCCGCGCGTTAGCTCCTACAATGAGCAGTTCTTC.

At least ten counts were recorded for this clonotype. The chain couples TRBV6-1 to TRBJ2-3; D may be TRBD1 (6 bases). CDR3 size: 19 residues. V was shortened by 6 bases and J by 6 bases, with 31 bases between the two germline ends. Germline assignment: CDR1 MNHNS and CDR2 SASEGT. The CDR3 is CASSSLPPDSSPYPDTQYF. The CDR3 DNA is TGTGCCAGCAGCTCCCTCCCGCCGGACAGTTCTCCGTACCCGGATACGCAGTATTTT.